This T cell receptor beta chain was sequenced in a study of shared clonotypes between healthy human individuals. The study, taken as a whole, reports: A few donors showed sharing of approximately 5% of naive CD4 clonotypes.

On this clone itself: What it binds is unknown. Other DNA sequences of this sample code for an identical CDR3.

Sorted subsets were amplified in replicate PCRs using 150 to 250 ng DNA, about 30,000 T cell genomes. In the study's own analysis: ImmunoSEQ only sent back junction sequences with no quality scores, so filtering was done differently. Generated by immunoSEQ multiplex PCR, the TCRdb table keeps only in-frame clones and is missing some. Clone size and the V and J calls come from that table; the DNA yielded D and trimming. The sample has 2 million to 3 million clones; around nine tenths are singletons. V was pared by 5 bases and J by 4 bases, with 8 bases between. Germline lookup yields CDR1 MGHDK and CDR2 SYGVNS. This CDR3 comprises 12 residues.

The V gene is TRBV25-1, the J gene TRBJ1-2; perhaps TRBD1 as D (5 bases). The clonotype was recovered from a man aged 18 to 30 in good health. The sample was naive CD4+ T cells sorted from blood. Subset defined: CD45RA+ positively selected. The CDR3 loop reads CASSRDGYGYTF. The CDR3, as DNA: TGTGCCAGCAGTCGGGACGGCTATGGCTACACCTTC.